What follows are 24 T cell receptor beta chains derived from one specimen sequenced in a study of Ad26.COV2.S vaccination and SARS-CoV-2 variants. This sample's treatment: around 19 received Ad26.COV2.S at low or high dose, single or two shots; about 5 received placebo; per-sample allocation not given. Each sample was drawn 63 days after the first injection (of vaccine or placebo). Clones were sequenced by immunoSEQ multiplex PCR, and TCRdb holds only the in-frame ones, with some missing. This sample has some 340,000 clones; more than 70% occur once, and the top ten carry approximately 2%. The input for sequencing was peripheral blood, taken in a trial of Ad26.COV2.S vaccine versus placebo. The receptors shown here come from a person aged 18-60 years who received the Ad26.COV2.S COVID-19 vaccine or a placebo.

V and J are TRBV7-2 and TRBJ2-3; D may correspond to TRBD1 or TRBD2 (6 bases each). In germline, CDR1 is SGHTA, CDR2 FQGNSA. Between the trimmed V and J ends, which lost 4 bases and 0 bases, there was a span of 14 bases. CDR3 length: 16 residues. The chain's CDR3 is CASSSGDFRSTDTQYF. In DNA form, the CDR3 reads TGTGCCAGCAGCTCAGGGGACTTCCGTAGCACAGATACGCAGTATTTT.

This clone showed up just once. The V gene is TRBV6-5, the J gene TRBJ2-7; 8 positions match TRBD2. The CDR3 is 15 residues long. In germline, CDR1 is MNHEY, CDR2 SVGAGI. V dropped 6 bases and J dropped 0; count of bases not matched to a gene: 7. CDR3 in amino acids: CASRDSGGLSYEQYF. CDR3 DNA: TGTGCCAGCAGGGACAGCGGGGGCCTCTCCTACGAGCAGTACTTC.

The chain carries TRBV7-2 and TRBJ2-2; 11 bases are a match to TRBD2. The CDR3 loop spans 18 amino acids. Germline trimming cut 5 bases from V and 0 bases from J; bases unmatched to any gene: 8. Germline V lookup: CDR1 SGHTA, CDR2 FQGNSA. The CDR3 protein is CASSLGTSGPANTGELFF. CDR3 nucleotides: TGTGCCAGCAGCCTTGGGACTAGCGGACCCGCGAACACCGGGGAGCTGTTTTTT.

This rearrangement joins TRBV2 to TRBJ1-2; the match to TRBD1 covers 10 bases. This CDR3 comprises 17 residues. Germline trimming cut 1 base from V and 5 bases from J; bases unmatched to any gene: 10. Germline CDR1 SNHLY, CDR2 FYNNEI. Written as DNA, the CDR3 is TGTGCCAGCAGTGAAGTCGGGACAGGGGTCACCGGGTATGGCTACACCTTC. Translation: CASSEVGTGVTGYGYTF.

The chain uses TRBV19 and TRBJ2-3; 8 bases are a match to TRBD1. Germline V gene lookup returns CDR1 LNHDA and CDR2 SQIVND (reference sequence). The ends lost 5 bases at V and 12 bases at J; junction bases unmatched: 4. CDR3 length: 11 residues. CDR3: CASSWTGLQYF. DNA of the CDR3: TGTGCCAGTAGTTGGACAGGGTTACAGTATTTT.

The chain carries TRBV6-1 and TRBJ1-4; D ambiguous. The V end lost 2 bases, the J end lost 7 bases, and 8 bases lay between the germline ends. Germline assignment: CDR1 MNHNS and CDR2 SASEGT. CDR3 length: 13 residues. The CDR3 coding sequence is TGTGCCAGCAGTGAAAATTGGTTTGAAAAACTGTTTTTT. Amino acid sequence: CASSENWFEKLFF.

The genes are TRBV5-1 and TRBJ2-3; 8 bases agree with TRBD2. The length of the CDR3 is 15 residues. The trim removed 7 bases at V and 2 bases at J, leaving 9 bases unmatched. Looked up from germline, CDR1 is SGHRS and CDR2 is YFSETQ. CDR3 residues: CASSQSGGLTDTQYF. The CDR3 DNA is TGCGCCAGCTCCCAAAGCGGGGGCCTCACAGATACGCAGTATTTT.

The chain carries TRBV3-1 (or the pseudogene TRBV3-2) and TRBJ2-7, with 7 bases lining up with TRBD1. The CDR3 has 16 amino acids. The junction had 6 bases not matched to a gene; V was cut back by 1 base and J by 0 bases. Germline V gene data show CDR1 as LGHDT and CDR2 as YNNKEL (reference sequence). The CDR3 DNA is TGTGCCAGCAGCCAAGCACCGGGACAGAGCTCCTACGAGCAGTACTTC. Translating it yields CASSQAPGQSSYEQYF.

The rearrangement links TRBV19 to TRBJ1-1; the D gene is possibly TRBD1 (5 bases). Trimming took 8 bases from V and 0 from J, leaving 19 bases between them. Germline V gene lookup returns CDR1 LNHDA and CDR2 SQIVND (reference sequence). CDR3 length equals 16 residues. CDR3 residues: CASGKGSPTMNTEAFF. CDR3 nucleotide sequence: TGTGCCAGTGGGAAGGGGAGTCCGACGATGAACACTGAAGCTTTCTTT.

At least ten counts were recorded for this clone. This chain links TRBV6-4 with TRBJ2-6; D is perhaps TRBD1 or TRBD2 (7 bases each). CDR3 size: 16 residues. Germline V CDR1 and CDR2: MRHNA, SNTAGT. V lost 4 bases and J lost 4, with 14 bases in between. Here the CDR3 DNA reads TGTGCCAGCAGTGCGTCAGGGGGGGCAGGGGCCAACGTCCTGACTTTC. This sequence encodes CASSASGGAGANVLTF.

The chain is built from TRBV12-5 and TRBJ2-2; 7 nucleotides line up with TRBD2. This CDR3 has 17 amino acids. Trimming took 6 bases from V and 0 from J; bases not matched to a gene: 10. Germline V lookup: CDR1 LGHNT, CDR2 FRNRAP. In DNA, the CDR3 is TGTGCTAGTGGCCGTGCCGCTAGCGGATCGAACACCGGGGAGCTGTTTTTT. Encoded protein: CASGRAASGSNTGELFF.

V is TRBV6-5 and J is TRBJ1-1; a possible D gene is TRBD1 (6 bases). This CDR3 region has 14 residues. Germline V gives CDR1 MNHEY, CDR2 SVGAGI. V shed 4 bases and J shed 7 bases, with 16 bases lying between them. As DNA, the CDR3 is TGTGCCAGCAGTTTACAGGGTCTAACGGGTGAAGCTTTCTTT. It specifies CASSLQGLTGEAFF.

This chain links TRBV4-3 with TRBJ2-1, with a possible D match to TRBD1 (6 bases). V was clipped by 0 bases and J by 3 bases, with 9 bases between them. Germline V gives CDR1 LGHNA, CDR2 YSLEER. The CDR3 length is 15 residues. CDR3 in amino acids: CASSQDSDSYNEQFF. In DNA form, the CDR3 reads TGCGCCAGCAGCCAAGATTCGGACAGCTACAATGAGCAGTTCTTC.

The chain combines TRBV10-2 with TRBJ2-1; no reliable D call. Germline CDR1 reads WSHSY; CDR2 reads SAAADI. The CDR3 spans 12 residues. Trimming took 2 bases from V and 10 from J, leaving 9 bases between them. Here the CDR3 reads CASSENRGEQFF. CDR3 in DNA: TGCGCCAGCAGTGAGAACCGTGGGGAGCAGTTCTTC.

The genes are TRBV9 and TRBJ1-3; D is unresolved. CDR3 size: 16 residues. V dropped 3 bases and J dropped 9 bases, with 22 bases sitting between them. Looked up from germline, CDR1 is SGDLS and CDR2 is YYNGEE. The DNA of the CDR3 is TGTGCCAGCAGCGCCCAGCGCCCCCTCGGGATGGGCACCATATATTTT. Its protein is CASSAQRPLGMGTIYF.

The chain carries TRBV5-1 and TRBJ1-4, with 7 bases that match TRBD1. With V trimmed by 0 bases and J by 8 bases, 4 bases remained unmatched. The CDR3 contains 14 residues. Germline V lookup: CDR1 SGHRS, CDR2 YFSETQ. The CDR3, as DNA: TGCGCCAGCAGCTTGGAAGGGGGCGCCGAAAAACTGTTTTTT. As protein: CASSLEGGAEKLFF. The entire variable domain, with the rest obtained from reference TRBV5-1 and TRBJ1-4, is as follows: KAGVTQTPRYLIKTRGQQVTLSCSPISGHRSVSWYQQTPGQGLQFLFEYFSETQRNKGNFPGRFSGRQFSNSRSEMNVSTLELGDSALYLCASSLEGGAEKLFFGSGTQLSVL.

CDR3 in amino acids: CASRTGDYGYTF. The CDR3 coding sequence is TGTGCCAGCAGGACAGGGGACTATGGCTACACCTTC. This chain connects TRBV6-5 to TRBJ1-2; TRBD1 aligns across 8 bases. Trimming removed 6 bases from V and 3 bases from J; junction bases left unmatched: 0. CDR1 and CDR2 (germline): MNHEY, SVGAGI. The CDR3 runs 12 residues.

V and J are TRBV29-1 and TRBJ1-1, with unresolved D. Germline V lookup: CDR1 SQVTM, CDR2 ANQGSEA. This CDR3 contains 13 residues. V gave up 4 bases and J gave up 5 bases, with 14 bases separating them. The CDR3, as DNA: TGCAGCGTTGGTGGCAGGCTATGGACTGAAGCTTTCTTT. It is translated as CSVGGRLWTEAFF.

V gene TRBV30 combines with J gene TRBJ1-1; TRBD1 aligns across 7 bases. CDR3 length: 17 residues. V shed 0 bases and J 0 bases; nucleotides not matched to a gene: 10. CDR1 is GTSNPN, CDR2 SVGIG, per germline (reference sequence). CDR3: CAWSVFRQGRLNTEAFF. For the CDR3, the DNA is TGTGCCTGGAGTGTATTCAGACAGGGCCGCTTGAACACTGAAGCTTTCTTT. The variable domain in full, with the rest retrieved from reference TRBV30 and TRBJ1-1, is SQTIHQWPATLVQPVGSPLSLECTVEGTSNPNLYWYRQAAGRGLQLLFYSVGIGQISSEVPQNLSASRPQDRQFILSSKKLLLSDSGFYLCAWSVFRQGRLNTEAFFGQGTRLTVV.

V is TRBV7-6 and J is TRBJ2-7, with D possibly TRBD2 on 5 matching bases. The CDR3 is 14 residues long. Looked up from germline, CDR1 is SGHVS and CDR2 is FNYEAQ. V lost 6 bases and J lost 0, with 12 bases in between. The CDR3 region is CASSLSGSSYEQYF. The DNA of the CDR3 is TGTGCCAGCAGTCTCAGCGGAAGCTCCTACGAGCAGTACTTC.

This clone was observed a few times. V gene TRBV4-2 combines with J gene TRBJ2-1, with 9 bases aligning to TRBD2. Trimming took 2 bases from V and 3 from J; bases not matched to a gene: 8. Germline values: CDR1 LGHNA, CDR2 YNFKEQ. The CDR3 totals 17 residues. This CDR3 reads CASSQYLAGAYYNEQFF. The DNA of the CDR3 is TGTGCCAGCAGCCAATATTTAGCGGGGGCCTACTACAATGAGCAGTTCTTC.

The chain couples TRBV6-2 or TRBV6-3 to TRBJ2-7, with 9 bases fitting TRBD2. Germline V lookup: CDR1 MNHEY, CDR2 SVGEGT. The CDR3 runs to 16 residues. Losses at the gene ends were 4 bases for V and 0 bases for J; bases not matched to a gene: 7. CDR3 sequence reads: CASSFPATSGSYEQYF. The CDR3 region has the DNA TGTGCCAGCAGTTTTCCCGCGACTAGCGGCTCCTACGAGCAGTACTTC.

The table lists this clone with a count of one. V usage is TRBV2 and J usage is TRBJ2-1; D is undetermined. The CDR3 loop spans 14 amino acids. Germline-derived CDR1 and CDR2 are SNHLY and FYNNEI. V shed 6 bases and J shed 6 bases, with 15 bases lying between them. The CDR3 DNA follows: TGTGCCAGCAGCTTGGACCCCCGCAGCAATGAGCAGTTCTTC. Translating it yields CASSLDPRSNEQFF.

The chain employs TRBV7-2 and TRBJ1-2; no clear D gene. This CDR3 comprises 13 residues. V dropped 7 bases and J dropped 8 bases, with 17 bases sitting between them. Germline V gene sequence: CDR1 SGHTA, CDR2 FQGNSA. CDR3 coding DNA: TGTGCCAGCACTATTGCCCAGGTTGGAGGCTACACCTTC. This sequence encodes CASTIAQVGGYTF.